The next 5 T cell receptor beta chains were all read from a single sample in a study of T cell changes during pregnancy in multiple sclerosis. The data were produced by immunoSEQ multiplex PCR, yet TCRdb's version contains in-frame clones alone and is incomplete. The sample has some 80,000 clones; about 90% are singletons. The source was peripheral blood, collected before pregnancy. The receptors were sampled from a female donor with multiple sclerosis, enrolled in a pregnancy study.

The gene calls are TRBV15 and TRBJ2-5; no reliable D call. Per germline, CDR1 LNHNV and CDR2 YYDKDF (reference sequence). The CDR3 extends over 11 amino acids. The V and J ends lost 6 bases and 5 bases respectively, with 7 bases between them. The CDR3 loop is CATSTGETQYF. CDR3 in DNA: TGTGCCACCAGTACCGGGGAGACCCAGTACTTC.

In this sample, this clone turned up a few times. The CDR3 loop is CASSWTGSRVGYTF. The CDR3 nucleotides are TGTGCCAGTAGTTGGACAGGGAGTAGAGTTGGCTACACCTTC. The V gene is TRBV19, the J gene TRBJ1-2; TRBD1 agrees at 8 bases. This CDR3 region has 14 residues. Germline CDR1 reads LNHDA; CDR2 reads SQIVND (reference sequence). V trimming: 5 bases; J trimming: 7 bases; junction bases outside the gene matches: 9.

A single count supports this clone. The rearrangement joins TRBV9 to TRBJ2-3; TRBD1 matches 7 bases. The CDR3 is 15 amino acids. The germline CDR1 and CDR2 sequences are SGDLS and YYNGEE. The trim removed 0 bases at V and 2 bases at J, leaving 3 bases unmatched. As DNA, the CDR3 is TGTGCCAGCAGCGTAGAACAGGGGAACACAGATACGCAGTATTTT. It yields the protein CASSVEQGNTDTQYF.

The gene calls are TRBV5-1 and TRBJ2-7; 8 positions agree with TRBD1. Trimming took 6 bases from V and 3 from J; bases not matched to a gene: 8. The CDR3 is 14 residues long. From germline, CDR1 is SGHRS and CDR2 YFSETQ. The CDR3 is CASKPRTGSYEQYF. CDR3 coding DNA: TGCGCCAGCAAACCTCGGACAGGGAGCTACGAGCAGTACTTC.

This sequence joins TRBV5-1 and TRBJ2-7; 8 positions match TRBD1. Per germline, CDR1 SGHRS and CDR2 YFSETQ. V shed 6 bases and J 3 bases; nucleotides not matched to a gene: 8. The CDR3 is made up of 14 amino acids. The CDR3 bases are TGCGCCAGCACCCAGGACAGGGTTAACTACGAGCAGTACTTC. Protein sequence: CASTQDRVNYEQYF.